This TCR beta chain was captured by sequencing in a study of blood T cells in healthy people across ages. Study-wide results and limits: Donor CMV status, an unknown factor, possibly confounded changes in expanded clonotypes. Strong correlation was found linking TCR beta diversity to naive T cell percentage. Higher diversity and more naive CD4+ cells were features of long-lived donors, compared to aged donors.

Germline CDR1 is SGHDT and CDR2 is YYEEEE. This CDR3 has 13 amino acids. Details on this clonotype: The target antigen is unknown. Compared with germline, one end of the junction differs, possibly owing to a read error.

The use of a sample-barcoded 5' primer and a J-beta primer mix characterized a second PCR of roughly 7 to 11 cycles. One entry per CDR3 protein results from TCRdb running MiXCR on the 5' RACE reads. This table holds about 770,000 distinct CDR3 sequences, approximately 48% found once. Each sample gave at least 7 million isolated PBMCs. The origin of this receptor is a man between 60 and 75 years old in good health. V usage is TRBV5-6 and J usage is TRBJ1-2; D is unresolved. What was sequenced was blood. CDR3 coding DNA: TGTGCCAGCGGGCCGAAAGTGGACTATGGCCACACCTTC. It yields the protein CASGPKVDYGHTF.